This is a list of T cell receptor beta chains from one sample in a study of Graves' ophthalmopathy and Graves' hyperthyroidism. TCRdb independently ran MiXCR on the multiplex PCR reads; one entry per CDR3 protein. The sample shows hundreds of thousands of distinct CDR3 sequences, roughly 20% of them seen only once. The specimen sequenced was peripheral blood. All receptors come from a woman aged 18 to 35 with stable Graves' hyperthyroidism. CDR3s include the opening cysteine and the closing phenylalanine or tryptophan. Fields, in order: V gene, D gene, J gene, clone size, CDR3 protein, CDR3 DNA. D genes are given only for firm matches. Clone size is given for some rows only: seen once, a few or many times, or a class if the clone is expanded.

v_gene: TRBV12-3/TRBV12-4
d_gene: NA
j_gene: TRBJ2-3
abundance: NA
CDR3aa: CASSGGGVGTDTQYF
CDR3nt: TGTGCCAGCAGTGGGGGTGGGGTGGGCACAGATACGCAGTATTTT

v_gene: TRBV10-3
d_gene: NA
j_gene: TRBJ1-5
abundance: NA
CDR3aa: CASSAGWGVGNQPQHF
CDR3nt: TGTGCCAGCAGCGCGGGTTGGGGGGTAGGCAATCAGCCTCAGCATTTT

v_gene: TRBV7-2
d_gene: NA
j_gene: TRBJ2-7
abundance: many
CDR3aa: CASSPQRGYEQYF
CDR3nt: TGTGCCAGCAGCCCACAGAGGGGCTACGAGCAGTACTTC

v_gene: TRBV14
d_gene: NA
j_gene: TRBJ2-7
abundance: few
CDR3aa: CASSRADFISYEQYF
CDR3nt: TGTGCCAGCAGCCGAGCGGACTTTATCTCCTACGAGCAGTACTTC

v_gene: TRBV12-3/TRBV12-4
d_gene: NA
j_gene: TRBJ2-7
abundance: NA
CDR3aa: CASRGFSSYEQYF
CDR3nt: TGTGCCAGCAGAGGCTTTAGCTCCTACGAGCAGTACTTC

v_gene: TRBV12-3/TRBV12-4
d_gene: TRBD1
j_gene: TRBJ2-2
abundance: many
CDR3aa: CASSSEGGLDTGELFF
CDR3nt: TGTGCCAGCAGTTCGGAAGGGGGCTTGGACACCGGGGAGCTGTTTTTT

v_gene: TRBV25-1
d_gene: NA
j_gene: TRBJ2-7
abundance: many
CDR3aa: CASSESKTGPSYEQYF
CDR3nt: TGTGCCAGCAGTGAATCGAAAACAGGCCCTTCCTACGAGCAGTACTTC

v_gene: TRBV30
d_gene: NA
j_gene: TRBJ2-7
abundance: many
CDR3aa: CAWRVDVGHPYEQYF
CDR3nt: TGTGCCTGGAGGGTAGACGTGGGACATCCCTACGAGCAGTACTTC

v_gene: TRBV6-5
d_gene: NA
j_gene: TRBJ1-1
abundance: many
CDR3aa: CASGDTAEAFF
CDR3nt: TGTGCCAGCGGCGACACGGCTGAAGCTTTCTTT

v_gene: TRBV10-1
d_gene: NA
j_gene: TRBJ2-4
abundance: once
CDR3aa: CASSEWGRGKNIQYF
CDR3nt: TGCGCCAGCAGTGAGTGGGGACGGGGCAAAAACATTCAGTACTTC

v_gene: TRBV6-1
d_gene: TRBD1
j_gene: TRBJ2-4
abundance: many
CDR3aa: CASSEWGRDRGRGNIQYF
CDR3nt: TGTGCCAGCAGTGAATGGGGCCGGGACAGGGGCCGTGGAAACATTCAGTACTTC

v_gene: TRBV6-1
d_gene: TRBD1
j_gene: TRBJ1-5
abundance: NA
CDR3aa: CASSDLRDRENQPQHF
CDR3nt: TGTGCCAGCAGTGACCTCCGGGACAGGGAGAATCAGCCCCAGCATTTT

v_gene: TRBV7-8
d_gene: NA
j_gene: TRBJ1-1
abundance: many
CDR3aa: CASSSMMNTEAFF
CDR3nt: TGTGCCAGCAGCTCAATGATGAACACTGAAGCTTTCTTT

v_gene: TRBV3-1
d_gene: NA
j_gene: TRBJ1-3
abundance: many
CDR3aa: CASSQRGQGNTIYF
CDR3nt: TGTGCCAGCAGCCAACGCGGACAAGGAAACACCATATATTTT

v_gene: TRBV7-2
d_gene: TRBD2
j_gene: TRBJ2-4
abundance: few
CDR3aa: CASSLAASGSLGNIQYF
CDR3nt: TGTGCCAGCAGCTTAGCGGCTAGCGGGAGCTTGGGAAACATTCAGTACTTC

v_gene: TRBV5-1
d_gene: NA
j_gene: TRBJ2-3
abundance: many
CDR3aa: CASSWGDTQYF
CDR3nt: TGCGCCAGCAGCTGGGGTGATACGCAGTATTTT

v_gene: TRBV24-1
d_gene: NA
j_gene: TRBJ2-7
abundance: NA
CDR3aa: CATSLVRASDQYF
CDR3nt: TGTGCCACCAGTTTGGTCAGGGCGAGCGATCAGTACTTC

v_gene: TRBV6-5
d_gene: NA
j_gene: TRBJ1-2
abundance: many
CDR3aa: CASSYRRTYGYTF
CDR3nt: TGTGCCAGCAGTTACCGCAGGACCTATGGCTACACCTTC

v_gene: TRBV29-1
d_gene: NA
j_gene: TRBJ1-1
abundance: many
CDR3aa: CSVGNQEAFF
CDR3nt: TGCAGCGTTGGGAACCAGGAAGCTTTCTTT

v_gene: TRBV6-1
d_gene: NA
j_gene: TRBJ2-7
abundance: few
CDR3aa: CASSKSRGEPSYEQYF
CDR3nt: TGTGCCAGCAGTAAAAGCAGGGGGGAGCCCTCCTACGAGCAGTACTTC

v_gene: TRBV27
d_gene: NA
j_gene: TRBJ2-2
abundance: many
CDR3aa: CASSPGTYTGELFF
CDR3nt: TGTGCCAGCAGTCCTGGGACCTACACCGGGGAGCTGTTTTTT

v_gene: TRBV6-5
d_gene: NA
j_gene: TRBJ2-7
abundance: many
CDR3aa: CASSLGTLGSYEQYF
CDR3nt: TGTGCCAGCAGCCTCGGGACCCTTGGCTCCTACGAGCAGTACTTC

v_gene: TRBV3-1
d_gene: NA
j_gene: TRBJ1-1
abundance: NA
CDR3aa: CASSPTTGSSPNTEAFF
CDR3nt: TGTGCCAGCAGCCCCACTACCGGGTCCTCTCCGAACACTGAAGCTTTCTTT

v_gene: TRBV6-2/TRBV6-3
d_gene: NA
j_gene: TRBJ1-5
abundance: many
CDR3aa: CASMSGSTNQPQHF
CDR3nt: TGTGCCAGCATGAGCGGGTCCACCAATCAGCCCCAGCATTTT

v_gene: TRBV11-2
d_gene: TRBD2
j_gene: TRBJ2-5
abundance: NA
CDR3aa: CASSLGPSGAQETQYF
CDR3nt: TGTGCCAGCAGCTTAGGACCTAGCGGAGCCCAAGAGACCCAGTACTTC

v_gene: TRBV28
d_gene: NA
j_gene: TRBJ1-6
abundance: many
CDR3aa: CASSTGNSPLHF
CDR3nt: TGTGCCAGCAGTACCGGTAATTCACCCCTCCACTTT

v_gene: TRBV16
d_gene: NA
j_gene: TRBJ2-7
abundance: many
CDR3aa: CASSQKVSYEQYF
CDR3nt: TGTGCCAGCAGCCAAAAGGTTTCCTACGAGCAGTACTTC

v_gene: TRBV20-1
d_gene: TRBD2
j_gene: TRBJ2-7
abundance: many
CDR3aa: CSSSYSGRSYEQYF
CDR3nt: TGCAGTTCCTCGTACAGCGGGAGATCCTACGAGCAGTACTTC

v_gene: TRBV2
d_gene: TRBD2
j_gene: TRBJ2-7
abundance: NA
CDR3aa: CASGLAGGYF
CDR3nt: TGTGCCAGCGGGCTAGCGGGGGGTTACTTC

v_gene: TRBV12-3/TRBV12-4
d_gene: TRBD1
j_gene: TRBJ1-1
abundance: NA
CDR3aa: CASTRGRGDLKAFF
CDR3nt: TGTGCCAGCACCAGGGGGCGCGGAGATTTGAAAGCTTTCTTT

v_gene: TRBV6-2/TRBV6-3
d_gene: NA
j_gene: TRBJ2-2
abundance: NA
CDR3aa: CASSYDGNTGELFF
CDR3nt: TGTGCCAGCAGTTACGACGGGAACACCGGGGAGCTGTTTTTT